This T cell receptor (beta chain) was identified in a study of OX40 agonist ivuxolimab in advanced cancers. In its sample, this clone was seen once. Only in-frame clones appear in the TCRdb table, and some are missing; sequencing was by immunoSEQ multiplex PCR. The sample includes around 62,000 clones, 85% seen only once; the top ten take 0.6% to 0.85%. This TCR was recovered from an adult with an advanced solid tumor such as melanoma, head and neck, liver or kidney cancer. This material consisted of CD4+ or CD8+ T cells sorted from blood, taken in a trial of the OX40 agonist ivuxolimab.

CDR3 sequence: CASSAQGVPDTQYF. The CDR3 nucleotides read TGTGCCAGCAGTGCGCAGGGGGTCCCAGATACGCAGTATTTT. The V and J genes are TRBV6-1 and TRBJ2-3; TRBD1 aligns across 7 bases. Germline trimming cut 4 bases from V and 4 bases from J; bases unmatched to any gene: 5. The CDR3 loop spans 14 amino acids. Germline V gives CDR1 MNHNS, CDR2 SASEGT.